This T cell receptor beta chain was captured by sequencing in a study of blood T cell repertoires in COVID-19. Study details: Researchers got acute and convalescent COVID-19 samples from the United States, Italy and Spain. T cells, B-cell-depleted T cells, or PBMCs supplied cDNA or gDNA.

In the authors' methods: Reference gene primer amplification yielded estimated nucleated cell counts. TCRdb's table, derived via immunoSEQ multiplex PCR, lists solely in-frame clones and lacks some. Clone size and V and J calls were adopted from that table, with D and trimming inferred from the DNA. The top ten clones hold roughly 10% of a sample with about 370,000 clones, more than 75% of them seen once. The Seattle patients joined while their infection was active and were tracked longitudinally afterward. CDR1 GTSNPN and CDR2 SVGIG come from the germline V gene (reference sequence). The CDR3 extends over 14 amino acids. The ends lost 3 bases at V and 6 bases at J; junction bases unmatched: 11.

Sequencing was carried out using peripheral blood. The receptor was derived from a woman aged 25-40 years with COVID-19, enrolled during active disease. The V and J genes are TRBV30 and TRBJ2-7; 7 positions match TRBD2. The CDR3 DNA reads TGTGCCTGGAGCGAGGCGGGAGTACGTGGCGAGCAGTACTTC. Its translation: CAWSEAGVRGEQYF.